This note documents a single T cell receptor beta chain sequence. These data are taken from a study of blood T cell repertoires in COVID-19. Overall study: Both acute and convalescent COVID-19 samples were obtained from the United States, Italy and Spain. In each case, the material was cDNA or gDNA derived from T cells, B-cell-depleted T cells, or PBMCs.

In the source study's methods: Quantification of nucleated cells was approximated via reference gene primer amplification. This table comes from immunoSEQ multiplex PCR, and its TCRdb copy is limited to in-frame clones, with some not included. V, J and clone size derive from that table, while D and trimming were established from the DNA sequence. The sample contains 75,000 to 95,000 clones, roughly 80% of which appear only once. CDR3 size: 14 residues. V gave up 5 bases and J gave up 3 bases, with 15 bases separating them. CDR1 is SGHDT, CDR2 YYEEEE, per germline. This sequence was found in a human donor in a cohort sampled during active COVID-19. The chain joins TRBV5-6 to TRBJ2-7, with D perhaps matching TRBD2 (5 bases). Source material: peripheral blood. DNA of the CDR3: TGTGCCAGCAGTCCAGGACTCGGCCGCTACGAGCAGTACTTC. Its protein product is CASSPGLGRYEQYF.